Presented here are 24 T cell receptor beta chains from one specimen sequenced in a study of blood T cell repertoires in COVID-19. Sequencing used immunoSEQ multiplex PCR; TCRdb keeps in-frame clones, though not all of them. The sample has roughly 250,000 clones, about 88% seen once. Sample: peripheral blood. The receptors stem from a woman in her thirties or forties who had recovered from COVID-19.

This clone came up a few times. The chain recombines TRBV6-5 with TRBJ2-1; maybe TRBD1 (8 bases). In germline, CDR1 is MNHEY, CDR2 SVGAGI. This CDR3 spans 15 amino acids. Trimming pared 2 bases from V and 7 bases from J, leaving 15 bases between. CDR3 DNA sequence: TGTGCCAGCAGTTACCGCTACAGGGGGGGTAATGAGCAGTTCTTC. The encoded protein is CASSYRYRGGNEQFF.

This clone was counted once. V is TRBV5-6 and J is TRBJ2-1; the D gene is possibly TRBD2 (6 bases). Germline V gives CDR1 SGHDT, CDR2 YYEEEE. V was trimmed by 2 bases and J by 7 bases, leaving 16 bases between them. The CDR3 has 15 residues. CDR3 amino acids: CASSFPQRVRNEQFF. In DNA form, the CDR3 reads TGTGCCAGCAGCTTCCCCCAGCGGGTCCGGAATGAGCAGTTCTTC. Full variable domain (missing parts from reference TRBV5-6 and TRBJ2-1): DAGVTQSPTHLIKTRGQQVTLRCSPKSGHDTVSWYQQALGQGPQFIFQYYEEEERQRGNFPDRFSGHQFPNYSSELNVNALLLGDSALYLCASSFPQRVRNEQFFGPGTRLTVL.

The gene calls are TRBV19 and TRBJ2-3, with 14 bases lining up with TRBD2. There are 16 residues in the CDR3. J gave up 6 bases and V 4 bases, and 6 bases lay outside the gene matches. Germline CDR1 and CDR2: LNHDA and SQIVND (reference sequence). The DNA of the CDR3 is TGTGCCAGTAGTACCCGGACTAGCGGGAGGCCCGATACGCAGTATTTT. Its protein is CASSTRTSGRPDTQYF.

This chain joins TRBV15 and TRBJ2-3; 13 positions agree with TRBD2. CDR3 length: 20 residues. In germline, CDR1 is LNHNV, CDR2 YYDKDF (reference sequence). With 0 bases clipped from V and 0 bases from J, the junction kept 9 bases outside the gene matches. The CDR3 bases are TGTGCCACCAGCAGAGAATTTGGACTAGCGGGAGTGATTAGCACAGATACGCAGTATTTT. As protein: CATSREFGLAGVISTDTQYF.

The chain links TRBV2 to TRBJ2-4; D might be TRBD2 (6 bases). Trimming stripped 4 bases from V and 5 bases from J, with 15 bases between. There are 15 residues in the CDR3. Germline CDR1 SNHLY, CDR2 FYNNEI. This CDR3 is CASSAGPGVQNIQYF. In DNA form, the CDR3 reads TGTGCCAGCAGTGCTGGACCGGGAGTACAAAACATTCAGTACTTC.

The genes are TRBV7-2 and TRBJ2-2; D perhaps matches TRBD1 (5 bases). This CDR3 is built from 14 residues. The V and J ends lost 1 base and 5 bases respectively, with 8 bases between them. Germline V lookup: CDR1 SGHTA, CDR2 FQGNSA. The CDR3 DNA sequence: TGTGCCAGCAGCTTAGTCGCAGGGACCGGGGAGCTGTTTTTT. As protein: CASSLVAGTGELFF. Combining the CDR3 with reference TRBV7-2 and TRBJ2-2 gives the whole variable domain GAGVSQSPSNKVTEKGKDVELRCDPISGHTALYWYRQSLGQGLEFLIYFQGNSAPDKSGLPSDRFSAERTGGSVSTLTIQRTQQEDSAVYLCASSLVAGTGELFFGEGSRLTVL.

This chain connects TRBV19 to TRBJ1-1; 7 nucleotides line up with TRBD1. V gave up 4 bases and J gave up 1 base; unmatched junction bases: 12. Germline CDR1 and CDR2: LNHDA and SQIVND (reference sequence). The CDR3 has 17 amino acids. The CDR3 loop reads CASSKHRDRTTNTEAFF. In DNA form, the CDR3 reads TGTGCCAGTAGTAAGCATAGGGACAGAACTACGAACACTGAAGCTTTCTTT.

In DNA form, the CDR3 reads TGTGCCAGTCGAGACAGGGGCCTCGATGGCTACACCTTC. This translates into CASRDRGLDGYTF. The rearrangement joins TRBV19 to TRBJ1-2, with TRBD1 matching over 8 bases. The CDR3 consists of 13 residues. Unmatched junction bases numbered 8, after V lost 8 bases and J lost 6 bases. In germline, CDR1 is LNHDA, CDR2 SQIVND (reference sequence).

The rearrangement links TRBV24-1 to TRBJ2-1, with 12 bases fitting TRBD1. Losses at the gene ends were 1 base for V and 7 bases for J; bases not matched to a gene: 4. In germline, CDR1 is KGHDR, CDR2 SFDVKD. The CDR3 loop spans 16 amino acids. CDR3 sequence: CATSDFPGQGANEQFF. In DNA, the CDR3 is TGTGCCACCAGTGATTTCCCGGGACAGGGGGCGAATGAGCAGTTCTTC.

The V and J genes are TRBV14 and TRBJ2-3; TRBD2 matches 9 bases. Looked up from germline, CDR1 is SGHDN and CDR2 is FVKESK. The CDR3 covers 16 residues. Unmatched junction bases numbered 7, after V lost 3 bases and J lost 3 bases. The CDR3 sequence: CASSHDLAGGTDTQYF. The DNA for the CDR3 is TGTGCCAGCAGCCACGACCTTGCGGGAGGGACAGATACGCAGTATTTT.

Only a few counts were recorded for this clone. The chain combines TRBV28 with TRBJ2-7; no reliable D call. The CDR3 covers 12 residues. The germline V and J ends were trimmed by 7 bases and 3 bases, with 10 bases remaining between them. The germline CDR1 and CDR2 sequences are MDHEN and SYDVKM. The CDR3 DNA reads TGTGCCAGCAAGGCAGGCTACTACGAGCAGTACTTC. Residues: CASKAGYYEQYF.

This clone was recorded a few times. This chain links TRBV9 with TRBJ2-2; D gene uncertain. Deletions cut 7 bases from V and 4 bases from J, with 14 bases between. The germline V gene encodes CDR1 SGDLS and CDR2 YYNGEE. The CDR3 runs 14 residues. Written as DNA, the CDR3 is TGTGCCAGCCCGCCTCTAGTAAGCACCGGGGAGCTGTTTTTT. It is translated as CASPPLVSTGELFF.

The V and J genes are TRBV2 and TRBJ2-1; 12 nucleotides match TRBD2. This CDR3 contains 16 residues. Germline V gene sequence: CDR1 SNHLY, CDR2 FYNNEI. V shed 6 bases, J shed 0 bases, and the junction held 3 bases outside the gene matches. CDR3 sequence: CASRETSGSSYNEQFF. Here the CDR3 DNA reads TGTGCCAGCAGGGAGACTAGCGGGAGCTCCTACAATGAGCAGTTCTTC.

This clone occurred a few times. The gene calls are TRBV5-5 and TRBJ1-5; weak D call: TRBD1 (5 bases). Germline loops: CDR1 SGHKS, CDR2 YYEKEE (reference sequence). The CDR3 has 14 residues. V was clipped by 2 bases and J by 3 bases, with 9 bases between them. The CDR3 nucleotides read TGTGCCAGCAGCTTCGGGGGTTCCAATCAGCCCCAGCATTTT. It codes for CASSFGGSNQPQHF.

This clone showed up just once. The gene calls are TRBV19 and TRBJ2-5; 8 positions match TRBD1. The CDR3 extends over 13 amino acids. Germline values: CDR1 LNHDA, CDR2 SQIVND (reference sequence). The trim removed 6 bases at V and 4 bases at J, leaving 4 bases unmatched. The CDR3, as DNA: TGTGCCAGTAGCCCAGGGGGCCGAGAGACCCAGTACTTC. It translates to CASSPGGRETQYF.

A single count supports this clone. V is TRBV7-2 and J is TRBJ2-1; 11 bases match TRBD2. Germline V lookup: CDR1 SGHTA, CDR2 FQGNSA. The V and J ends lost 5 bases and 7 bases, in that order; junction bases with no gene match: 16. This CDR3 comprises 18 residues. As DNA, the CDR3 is TGTGCCAGCAGCCGTTCTACCTCGGCTAGCGGGGGGATTAATGAGCAGTTCTTC. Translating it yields CASSRSTSASGGINEQFF.

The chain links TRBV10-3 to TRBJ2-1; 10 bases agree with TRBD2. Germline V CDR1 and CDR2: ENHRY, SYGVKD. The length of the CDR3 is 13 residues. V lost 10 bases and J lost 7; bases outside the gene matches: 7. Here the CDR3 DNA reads TGTGCCACCAGCGGGGGGGCCGGGAATGAGCAGTTCTTC. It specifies CATSGGAGNEQFF.

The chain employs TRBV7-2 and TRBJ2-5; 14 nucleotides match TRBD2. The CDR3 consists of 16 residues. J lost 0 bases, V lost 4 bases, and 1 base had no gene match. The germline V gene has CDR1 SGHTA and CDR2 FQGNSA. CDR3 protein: CASSSGLAGDQETQYF. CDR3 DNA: TGTGCCAGCAGCTCGGGACTAGCGGGAGACCAAGAGACCCAGTACTTC.

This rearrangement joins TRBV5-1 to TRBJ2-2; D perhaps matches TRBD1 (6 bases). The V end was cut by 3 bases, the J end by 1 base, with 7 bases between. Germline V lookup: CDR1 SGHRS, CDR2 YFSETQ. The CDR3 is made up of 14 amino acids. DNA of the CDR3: TGCGCCAGCAGCTGGGGACAGAACACCGGGGAGCTGTTTTTT. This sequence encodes CASSWGQNTGELFF.

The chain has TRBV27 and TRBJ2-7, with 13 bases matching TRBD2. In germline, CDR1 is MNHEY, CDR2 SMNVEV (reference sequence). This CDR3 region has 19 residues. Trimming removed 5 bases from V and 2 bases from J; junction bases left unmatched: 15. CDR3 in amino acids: CASSPPLAGGPDFTYEQYF. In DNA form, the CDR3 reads TGTGCCAGCAGTCCCCCACTAGCGGGGGGGCCAGATTTCACCTACGAGCAGTACTTC.

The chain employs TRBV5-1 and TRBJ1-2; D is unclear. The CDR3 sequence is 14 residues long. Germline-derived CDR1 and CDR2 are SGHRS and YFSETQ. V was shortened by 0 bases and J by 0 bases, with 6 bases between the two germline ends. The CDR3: CASSLDGANYGYTF. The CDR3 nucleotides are TGCGCCAGCAGCTTGGACGGGGCTAACTATGGCTACACCTTC.

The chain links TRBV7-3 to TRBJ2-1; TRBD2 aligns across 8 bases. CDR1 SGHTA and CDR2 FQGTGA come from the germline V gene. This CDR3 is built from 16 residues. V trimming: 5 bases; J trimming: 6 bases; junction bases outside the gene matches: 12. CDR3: CASSLLPLAGRNEQFF. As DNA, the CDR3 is TGTGCCAGCAGCCTCCTGCCTCTAGCGGGCCGCAATGAGCAGTTCTTC. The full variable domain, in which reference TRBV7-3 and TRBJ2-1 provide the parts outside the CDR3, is GAGVSQTPSNKVTEKGKYVELRCDPISGHTALYWYRQSLGQGPEFLIYFQGTGAADDSGLPNDRFFAVRPEGSVSTLKIQRTERGDSAVYLCASSLLPLAGRNEQFFGPGTRLTVL.

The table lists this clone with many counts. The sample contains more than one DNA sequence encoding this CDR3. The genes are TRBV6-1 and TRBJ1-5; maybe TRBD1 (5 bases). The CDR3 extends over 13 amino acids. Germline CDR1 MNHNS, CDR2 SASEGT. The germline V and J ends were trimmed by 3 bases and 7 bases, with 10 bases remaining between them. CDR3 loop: CASSEQGYQPQHF. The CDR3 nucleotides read TGTGCCAGCAGTGAGCAGGGTTACCAGCCCCAGCATTTT.

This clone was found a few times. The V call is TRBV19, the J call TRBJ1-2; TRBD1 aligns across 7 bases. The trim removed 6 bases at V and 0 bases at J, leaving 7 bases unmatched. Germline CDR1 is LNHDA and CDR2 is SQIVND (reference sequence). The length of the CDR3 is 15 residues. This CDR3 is CASRNRGAPNYGYTF. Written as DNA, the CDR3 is TGTGCCAGTAGGAACAGGGGAGCGCCTAACTATGGCTACACCTTC. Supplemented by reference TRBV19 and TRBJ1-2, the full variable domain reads DGGITQSPKYLFRKEGQNVTLSCEQNLNHDAMYWYRQDPGQGLRLIYYSQIVNDFQKGDIAEGYSVSREKKESFPLTVTSAQKNPTAFYLCASRNRGAPNYGYTFGSGTRLTVV.